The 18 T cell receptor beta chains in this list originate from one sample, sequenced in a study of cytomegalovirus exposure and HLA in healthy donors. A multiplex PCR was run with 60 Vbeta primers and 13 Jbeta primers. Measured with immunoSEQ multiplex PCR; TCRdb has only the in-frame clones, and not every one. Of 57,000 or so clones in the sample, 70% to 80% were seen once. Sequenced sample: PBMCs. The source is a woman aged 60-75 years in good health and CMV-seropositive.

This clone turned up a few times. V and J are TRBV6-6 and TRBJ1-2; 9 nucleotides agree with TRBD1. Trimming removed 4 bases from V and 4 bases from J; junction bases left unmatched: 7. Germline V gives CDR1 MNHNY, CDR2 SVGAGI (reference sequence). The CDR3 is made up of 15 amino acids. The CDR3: CASSSKQGAGYGYTF. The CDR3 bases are TGTGCCAGCAGTTCGAAACAGGGGGCGGGCTATGGCTACACCTTC.

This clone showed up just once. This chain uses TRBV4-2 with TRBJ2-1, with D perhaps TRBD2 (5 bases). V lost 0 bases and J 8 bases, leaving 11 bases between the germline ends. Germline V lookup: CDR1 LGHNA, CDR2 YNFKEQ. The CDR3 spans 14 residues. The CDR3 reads CASSQDGLLDEQFF. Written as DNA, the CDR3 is TGTGCCAGCAGCCAAGATGGACTGTTGGATGAGCAGTTCTTC.

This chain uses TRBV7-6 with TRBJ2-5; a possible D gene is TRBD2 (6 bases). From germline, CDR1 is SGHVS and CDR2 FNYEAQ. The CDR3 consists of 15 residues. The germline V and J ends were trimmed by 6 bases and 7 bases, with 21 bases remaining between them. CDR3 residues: CASSSGTPSKGTQYF. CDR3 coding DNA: TGTGCCAGCAGTTCCGGGACTCCCTCAAAAGGGACCCAGTACTTC.

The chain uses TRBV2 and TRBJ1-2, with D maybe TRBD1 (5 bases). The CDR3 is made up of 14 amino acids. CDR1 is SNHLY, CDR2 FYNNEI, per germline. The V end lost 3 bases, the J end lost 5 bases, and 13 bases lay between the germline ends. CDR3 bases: TGTGCCAGCAGTGACAGCGGGGGACGGTATGGCTACACCTTC. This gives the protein CASSDSGGRYGYTF.

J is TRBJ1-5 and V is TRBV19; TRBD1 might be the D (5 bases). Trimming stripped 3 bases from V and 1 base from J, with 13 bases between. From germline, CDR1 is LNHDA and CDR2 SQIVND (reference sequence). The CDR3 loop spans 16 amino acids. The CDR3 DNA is TGTGCCAGTAGTATTCTTTCGGGGGGAAGCAATCAGCCCCAGCATTTT. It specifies CASSILSGGSNQPQHF.

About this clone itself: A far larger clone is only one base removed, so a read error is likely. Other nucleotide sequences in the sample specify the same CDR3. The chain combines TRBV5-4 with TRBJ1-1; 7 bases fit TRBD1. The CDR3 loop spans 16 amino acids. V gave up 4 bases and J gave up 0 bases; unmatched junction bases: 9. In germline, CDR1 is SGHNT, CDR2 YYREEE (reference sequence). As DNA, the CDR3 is TGTGCCAGCAGCCCACCTGGAGGGACAGTGAACACTGAAGCTTTCTTT. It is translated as CASSPPGGTVNTEAFF.

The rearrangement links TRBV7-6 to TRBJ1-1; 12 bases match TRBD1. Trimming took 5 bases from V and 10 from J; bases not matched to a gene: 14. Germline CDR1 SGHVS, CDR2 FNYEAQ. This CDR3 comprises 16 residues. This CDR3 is CASSRGQGAIYGGAFF. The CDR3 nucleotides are TGTGCCAGCAGCCGGGGACAGGGGGCGATTTACGGGGGAGCTTTCTTT.

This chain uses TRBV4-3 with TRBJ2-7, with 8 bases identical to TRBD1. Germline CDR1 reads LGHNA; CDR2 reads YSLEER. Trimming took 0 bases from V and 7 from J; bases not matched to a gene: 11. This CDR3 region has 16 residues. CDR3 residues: CASSQEAGGSSREQYF. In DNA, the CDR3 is TGCGCCAGCAGCCAAGAGGCAGGGGGCAGCTCAAGGGAGCAGTACTTC.

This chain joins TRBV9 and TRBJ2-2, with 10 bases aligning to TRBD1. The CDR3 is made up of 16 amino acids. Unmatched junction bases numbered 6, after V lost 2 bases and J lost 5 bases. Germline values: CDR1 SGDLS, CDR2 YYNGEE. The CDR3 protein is CASSVVPGQGTGELFF. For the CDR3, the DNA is TGTGCCAGCAGCGTTGTCCCGGGACAGGGGACCGGGGAGCTGTTTTTT.

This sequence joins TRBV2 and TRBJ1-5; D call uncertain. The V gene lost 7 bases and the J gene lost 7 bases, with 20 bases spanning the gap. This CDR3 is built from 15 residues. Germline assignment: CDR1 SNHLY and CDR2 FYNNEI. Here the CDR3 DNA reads TGTGCCAGCACCCCCGACACCCCAACCGGCCAGCCCCAGCATTTT. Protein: CASTPDTPTGQPQHF.

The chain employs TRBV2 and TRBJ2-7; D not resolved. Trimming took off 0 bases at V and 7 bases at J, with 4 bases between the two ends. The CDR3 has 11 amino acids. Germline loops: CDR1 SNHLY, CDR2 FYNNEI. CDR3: CASSEAAEQYF. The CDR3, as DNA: TGTGCCAGCAGTGAAGCGGCTGAGCAGTACTTC.

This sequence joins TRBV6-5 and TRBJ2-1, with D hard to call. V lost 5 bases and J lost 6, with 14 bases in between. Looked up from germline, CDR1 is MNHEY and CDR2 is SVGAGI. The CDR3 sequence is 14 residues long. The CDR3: CASSKDSSLNEQFF. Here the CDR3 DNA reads TGTGCCAGCAGTAAAGATAGTTCCCTCAATGAGCAGTTCTTC.

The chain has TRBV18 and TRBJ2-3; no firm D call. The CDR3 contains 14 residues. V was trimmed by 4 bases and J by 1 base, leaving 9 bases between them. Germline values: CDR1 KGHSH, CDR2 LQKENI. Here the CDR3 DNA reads TGTGCCAGCTCACTTCCCGTCCGCACAGATACGCAGTATTTT. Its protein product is CASSLPVRTDTQYF.

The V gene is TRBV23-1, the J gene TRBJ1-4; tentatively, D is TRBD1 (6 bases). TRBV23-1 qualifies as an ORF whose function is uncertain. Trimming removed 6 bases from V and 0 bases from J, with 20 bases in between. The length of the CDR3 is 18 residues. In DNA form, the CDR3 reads TGCGCCAGCAGCCCACCCCCCCCGGACAGCACAACTAATGAAAAACTGTTTTTT. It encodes CASSPPPPDSTTNEKLFF.

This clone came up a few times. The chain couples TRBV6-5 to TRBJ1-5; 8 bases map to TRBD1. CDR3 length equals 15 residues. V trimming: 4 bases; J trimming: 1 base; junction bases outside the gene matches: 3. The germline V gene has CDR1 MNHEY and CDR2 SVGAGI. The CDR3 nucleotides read TGTGCCAGCAGTTCTCGACAGGGGAGCAATCAGCCCCAGCATTTT. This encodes CASSSRQGSNQPQHF.

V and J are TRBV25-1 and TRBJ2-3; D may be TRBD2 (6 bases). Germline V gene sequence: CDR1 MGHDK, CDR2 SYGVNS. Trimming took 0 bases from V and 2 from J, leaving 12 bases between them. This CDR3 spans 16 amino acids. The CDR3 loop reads CASSEYLSGDTDTQYF. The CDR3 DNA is TGTGCCAGCAGTGAATACCTGTCGGGGGACACAGATACGCAGTATTTT.

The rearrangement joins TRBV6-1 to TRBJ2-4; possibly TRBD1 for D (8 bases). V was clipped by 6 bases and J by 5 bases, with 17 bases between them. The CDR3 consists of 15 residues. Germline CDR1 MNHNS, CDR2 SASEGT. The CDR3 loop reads CASRPGGAGENIQYF. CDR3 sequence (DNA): TGTGCCAGCAGGCCAGGGGGCGCGGGAGAAAACATTCAGTACTTC.

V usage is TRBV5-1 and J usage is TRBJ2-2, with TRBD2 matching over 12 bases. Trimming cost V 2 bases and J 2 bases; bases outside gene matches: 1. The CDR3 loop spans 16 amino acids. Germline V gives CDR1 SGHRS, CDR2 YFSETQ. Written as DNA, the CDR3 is TGCGCCAGCAGCTTACTAGCGGGGGGAAACACCGGGGAGCTGTTTTTT. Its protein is CASSLLAGGNTGELFF.